This T cell receptor (beta chain) came from a study of early T cells in non-severe SARS-CoV-2 infection. On the study more broadly: Sequencing targeted bulk RNA from unsorted whole blood, leaving chains unpaired. Study-level points and caveats: The matching step, a VDJdb search, favored anti-spike CD8 responses and missed private and CD4 specificities.

This clonotype was counted at least ten times. The antigen remains undetermined. CDR1 is KGHDR and CDR2 is SFDVKD in the germline V gene. This CDR3 contains 15 residues. V lost 4 bases and J lost 6; bases outside the gene matches: 5. Individual cDNA molecules were tagged with unique molecular identifiers, the study reported. TCRdb recomputed calls from the 5' RACE reads with MiXCR, one row per CDR3 protein. The sample consists of under 75,000 distinct CDR3 sequences, roughly 12% of them appearing once. The TCR sequence derives from an adult who was a healthcare worker with PCR-confirmed SARS-CoV-2 infection or an uninfected control (not recorded which). V and J are TRBV24-1 and TRBJ2-1, with TRBD1 matching 10 bases. The sample was whole blood. The CDR3 spells CATSEVRTGGNEQFF. Written as DNA, the CDR3 is TGTGCCACCAGTGAAGTCAGGACAGGGGGCAATGAGCAGTTCTTC.